These 19 T cell receptor beta chains were sequenced from one sample in a study of blood T cell repertoires in COVID-19. Produced via immunoSEQ multiplex PCR; TCRdb's table is partial and in-frame only. The profile covers hundreds of thousands of clones, with around nine tenths appearing a single time and 11% taken by the ten largest. The sample taken for sequencing was peripheral blood. The receptor set was obtained from a woman aged 30 to 39 with COVID-19, enrolled during active disease.

V usage is TRBV9 and J usage is TRBJ2-2, with D possibly TRBD2 on 5 matching bases. Germline CDR1 reads SGDLS; CDR2 reads YYNGEE. Trimming pared 5 bases from V and 1 base from J, leaving 15 bases between. This CDR3 has 16 amino acids. CDR3 coding DNA: TGTGCCAGCAGGTCCACCCAGACTAAGAACACCGGGGAGCTGTTTTTT. Translation: CASRSTQTKNTGELFF.

The chain has TRBV2 and TRBJ2-7, with D perhaps matching TRBD2 (8 bases). Germline V gene sequence: CDR1 SNHLY, CDR2 FYNNEI. Trimming pared 10 bases from V and 5 bases from J, leaving 21 bases between. There are 14 residues in the CDR3. The CDR3 DNA sequence: TGTGCCACACAGCGGGAGACAGGGACCCACGAGCAGTACTTC. This encodes CATQRETGTHEQYF.

In its sample, this clone was seen once. V gene TRBV10-2 combines with J gene TRBJ1-6; possible D gene TRBD1, 5 bases. V lost 0 bases, J lost 7 bases, and 10 bases lay in between. The germline CDR1 and CDR2 sequences are WSHSY and SAAADI. This CDR3 contains 15 residues. The DNA for the CDR3 is TGCGCCAGCAGTGAGTCTCGGGGGTGGAATTCACCCCTCCACTTT. Translated: CASSESRGWNSPLHF.

The chain links TRBV19 to TRBJ1-2; the match to TRBD1 covers 11 bases. Trimming at V came to 10 bases and at J to 7 bases, leaving 5 bases not matched to a gene. The germline V gene encodes CDR1 LNHDA and CDR2 SQIVND (reference sequence). There are 12 residues in the CDR3. CDR3 bases: TGTGCCACCGGACAGGGGGCGCTTGGCTACACCTTC. Amino acids: CATGQGALGYTF. Looking up the rest from reference TRBV19 and TRBJ1-2 gives the full variable domain: DGGITQSPKYLFRKEGQNVTLSCEQNLNHDAMYWYRQDPGQGLRLIYYSQIVNDFQKGDIAEGYSVSREKKESFPLTVTSAQKNPTAFYLCATGQGALGYTFGSGTRLTVV.

V usage is TRBV5-1 and J usage is TRBJ2-1, with TRBD2 identical over 9 bases. The CDR3 is 16 amino acids. V lost 4 bases to trimming and J lost 8 bases; unmatched junction nucleotides: 13. Germline V gene lookup returns CDR1 SGHRS and CDR2 YFSETQ. The CDR3 nucleotides are TGCGCCAGCAGCCCCTCGGGGCGGGGGGGCCGTGATGAGCAGTTCTTC. Protein: CASSPSGRGGRDEQFF.

Written as DNA, the CDR3 is TGTGCCAGTAGAGTTCAGGGTGTCGGGTATGGCTACACCTTC. This codes for CASRVQGVGYGYTF. The chain joins TRBV19 to TRBJ1-2; possible D gene TRBD1, 5 bases. The CDR3 loop spans 14 amino acids. The germline V and J ends were trimmed by 6 bases and 5 bases, with 16 bases remaining between them. The germline V gene encodes CDR1 LNHDA and CDR2 SQIVND (reference sequence).

The chain has TRBV23-1 and TRBJ1-3, with 8 bases identical to TRBD1. TRBV23-1 is an ORF for which the function is uncertain. The CDR3 is made up of 18 amino acids. Losses at the gene ends were 0 bases for V and 1 base for J; bases not matched to a gene: 8. The CDR3 loop reads CASSQSQDREVSGNTIYF. The DNA of the CDR3 is TGCGCCAGCAGTCAATCTCAGGACAGGGAAGTGTCTGGAAACACCATATATTTT.

This clone appeared a single time. The V call is TRBV28, the J call TRBJ1-5; maybe TRBD1 (5 bases). The V and J ends lost 8 bases and 4 bases respectively, with 15 bases between them. From germline, CDR1 is MDHEN and CDR2 SYDVKM. The CDR3 is 14 residues long. Here the CDR3 DNA reads TGTGCCAGCGGGGCCTGGGGTTCTAATCAGCCCCAGCATTTT. Its protein product is CASGAWGSNQPQHF.

This rearrangement joins TRBV9 to TRBJ1-3; D is uncertain. Germline CDR1 SGDLS, CDR2 YYNGEE. The CDR3 spans 15 residues. V was pared by 0 bases and J by 0 bases, with 7 bases between. CDR3 region: CASSVGASSGNTIYF. The CDR3 DNA is TGTGCCAGCAGCGTAGGTGCGAGCTCTGGAAACACCATATATTTT.

This clone showed up just once. The chain joins TRBV19 to TRBJ1-1; 8 bases map to TRBD1. The germline V gene has CDR1 LNHDA and CDR2 SQIVND (reference sequence). V was pared by 5 bases and J by 3 bases, with 8 bases of the junction left unmatched. This CDR3 has 15 amino acids. CDR3 region: CASSLTGVVDTEAFF. The CDR3 DNA follows: TGTGCCAGTAGTTTGACAGGGGTTGTAGACACTGAAGCTTTCTTT. The whole variable domain, remainder taken from reference TRBV19 and TRBJ1-1, is DGGITQSPKYLFRKEGQNVTLSCEQNLNHDAMYWYRQDPGQGLRLIYYSQIVNDFQKGDIAEGYSVSREKKESFPLTVTSAQKNPTAFYLCASSLTGVVDTEAFFGQGTRLTVV.

J is TRBJ1-5 and V is TRBV6-5; D remains ambiguous. In germline, CDR1 is MNHEY, CDR2 SVGAGI. The CDR3 is 13 residues long. Trimming took off 4 bases at V and 4 bases at J, with 8 bases between the two ends. In DNA form, the CDR3 reads TGTGCCAGCAGTTGGCGGGAAAATCAGCCCCAGCATTTT. Translation: CASSWRENQPQHF.

CDR3 protein: CASSIGLQGTAFF. The CDR3, as DNA: TGTGCCAGTAGTATAGGTCTCCAGGGTACAGCTTTCTTT. The genes are TRBV19 and TRBJ1-1, with a weak D call TRBD1 (5 bases). The V end lost 1 base, the J end lost 10 bases, and 13 bases lay between the germline ends. The CDR3 spans 13 residues. Germline V gives CDR1 LNHDA, CDR2 SQIVND (reference sequence).

This clone was recorded a few times. A single base separates this from a much larger clone, so it may be a read error. The chain is built from TRBV7-9 and TRBJ2-7; 7 nucleotides match TRBD1. Germline V gene lookup returns CDR1 SEHNR and CDR2 FQNEAQ (reference sequence). The CDR3 length is 13 residues. V shed 4 bases and J 3 bases; nucleotides not matched to a gene: 3. The CDR3, as DNA: TGTGCCAGCAGCTCGGGACAGTTCTACGAGCAGTACTTC. This codes for CASSSGQFYEQYF.

The chain couples TRBV6-5 to TRBJ1-2; D not resolved. The CDR3 is 12 residues long. Germline V lookup: CDR1 MNHEY, CDR2 SVGAGI. V was cut by 5 bases and J by 2 bases, with 6 bases left in between. CDR3 protein: CASSPRNYGYTF. CDR3 bases: TGTGCCAGCAGTCCCAGAAACTATGGCTACACCTTC.

This sequence joins TRBV11-2 and TRBJ1-1, with D unresolved. V shed 5 bases and J shed 0 bases, with 19 bases lying between them. CDR3 length: 17 residues. Per germline, CDR1 SGHAT and CDR2 FQNNGV. CDR3 amino acids: CASSTRPGVRVNTEAFF. CDR3 bases: TGTGCCAGCAGCACCCGTCCGGGTGTTCGTGTGAACACTGAAGCTTTCTTT. The whole variable domain, filled in from reference TRBV11-2 and TRBJ1-1, reads EAGVAQSPRYKIIEKRQSVAFWCNPISGHATLYWYQQILGQGPKLLIQFQNNGVVDDSQLPKDRFSAERLKGVDSTLKIQPAKLEDSAVYLCASSTRPGVRVNTEAFFGQGTRLTVV.

This chain uses TRBV19 with TRBJ1-6; TRBD1 might be the D (5 bases). The V gene lost 10 bases and the J gene lost 9 bases, with 19 bases spanning the gap. This CDR3 contains 14 residues. Germline V gives CDR1 LNHDA, CDR2 SQIVND (reference sequence). The CDR3 nucleotides read TGTGCCACCAAGACGGGGGTTTCTTCTTCACCCCTCCACTTT. It yields the protein CATKTGVSSSPLHF.

The CDR3 is CASSLGGLRTYYEQYF. CDR3 DNA sequence: TGCGCCAGCAGCTTGGGCGGTCTAAGAACTTACTACGAGCAGTACTTC. The chain carries TRBV5-1 and TRBJ2-7; D is ambiguous. The CDR3 is 16 residues long. Germline V gene lookup returns CDR1 SGHRS and CDR2 YFSETQ. Between the trimmed V and J ends, which lost 0 bases and 3 bases, there was a span of 16 bases.

The chain carries TRBV28 and TRBJ1-5; 10 bases map to TRBD1. The germline CDR1 and CDR2 sequences are MDHEN and SYDVKM. With V trimmed by 6 bases and J by 1 base, 9 bases remained unmatched. This CDR3 contains 17 residues. This CDR3 is CASSPPWTGGSNQPQHF. Written as DNA, the CDR3 is TGTGCCAGCAGCCCGCCCTGGACAGGGGGGAGCAATCAGCCCCAGCATTTT.

CDR3 DNA sequence: TGTGCCAGCAGGCCTGGACTAGCTACAGATACGCAGTATTTT. Its protein product is CASRPGLATDTQYF. V usage is TRBV6-5 and J usage is TRBJ2-3; 8 bases are shared with TRBD2. The CDR3 contains 14 residues. V lost 6 bases to trimming and J lost 3 bases; unmatched junction nucleotides: 5. The germline V gene has CDR1 MNHEY and CDR2 SVGAGI.